Listed below are T cell receptor beta chains from one sample, sequenced in a study of early T cells in non-severe SARS-CoV-2 infection. TCRdb re-called the 5' RACE reads through MiXCR, storing one row per CDR3 protein. The sample carries over 85,000 distinct CDR3 sequences, 13% recorded once. Sequencing input: whole blood. These receptors were collected from an adult who was a healthcare worker with PCR-confirmed SARS-CoV-2 infection or an uninfected control (not recorded which). Each CDR3 is given with its conserved first and last residue. Fields, in order: J gene, D gene, V gene, clone size, CDR3 DNA, CDR3 protein. The D gene is left open where the match is weak. Clone size appears in some rows only: once, few, many, or a class for an expanded clone.

TRBJ2-5	TRBD2	TRBV28	many	TGTGCCAGCAGGCCCGCGGGAGGAGAGACCCAGTACTTC	CASRPAGGETQYF
TRBJ1-6	-	TRBV20-1	few	TGCAGTGCTAGTAGAGGGTTGGGTTCACCCCTCCACTTT	CSASRGLGSPLHF
TRBJ2-1	-	TRBV20-1	-	TGCAGTGCTAGAGACTCGGACTATCAGAGCTCCTACAATGAGCAGTTCTTC	CSARDSDYQSSYNEQFF
TRBJ2-1	-	TRBV7-6	many	TGTGCCAGCATTAAGGGCAGTTCCTTAAGTAGCTCCTACAATGAGCAGTTCTTC	CASIKGSSLSSSYNEQFF
TRBJ2-5	-	TRBV7-6	many	TGTGCCAGCAGCTTAGTCCCGCCACAGCTCTTCCAAGAGACCCAGTACTTC	CASSLVPPQLFQETQYF
TRBJ2-5	-	TRBV5-1	-	TGCGCCAGCACCCGAGGACAGGATTCGGGGGCCCAAGAGACCCAGTACTTC	CASTRGQDSGAQETQYF
TRBJ2-1	-	TRBV2	few	TGTGCCTGGGCCCCTCGGGACTACAATGAGCAGTTCTTC	CAWAPRDYNEQFF
TRBJ2-1	-	TRBV4-3	-	TGCGCCAGCAGCCAAGATCTAGGAGACTACAATGAGCAGTTCTTC	CASSQDLGDYNEQFF
TRBJ2-3	-	TRBV11-2	few	TGTGCCAGCACCTACCGGGGAATTACAGATACGCAGTATTTT	CASTYRGITDTQYF
TRBJ2-1	-	TRBV18	few	TGTGCCAGCTCACCCGAGTTTTACTACAATGAGCAGTTCTTC	CASSPEFYYNEQFF
TRBJ1-1	-	TRBV14	many	TGTGCCAGCAGCCAGGGACTGGGCACTGAAGCTTTCTTT	CASSQGLGTEAFF
TRBJ2-1	-	TRBV20-1	-	TGCAGTGCTCGAGAGCGGTACCACCATGAGCAGTTCTTC	CSARERYHHEQFF
TRBJ1-4	TRBD1	TRBV20-1	-	TGCAGTGCTAAACAGGGGAACAGAGAAAAACTGATTTTT	CSAKQGNREKLIF
TRBJ1-1	-	TRBV28	few	TGTGCCAGCAGTTTGATTAATGAAGCTTTCTTT	CASSLINEAFF
TRBJ2-1	-	TRBV29-1	-	TGCAGCGTTGCAGGGATCCTCTCCTACAATGAGCAGTTCTTC	CSVAGILSYNEQFF
TRBJ2-5	-	TRBV20-1	few	TGCAGTGCTAGAGATCCTCCCGAAGAGACCCAGTACTTC	CSARDPPEETQYF
TRBJ2-3	-	TRBV4-2	many	TGTGCCAGCAGCCAGCCTCCTGACTTCACAGATACGCAGTATTTT	CASSQPPDFTDTQYF
TRBJ1-5	-	TRBV7-9	-	TGTGCCAGCAGTACGGGTCCAAATCAGCCCCAGCATTTT	CASSTGPNQPQHF
TRBJ2-7	-	TRBV28	-	TGTGCCAGCAGGTCTCAGGTATCCTTTTCCTACGAGCAGTACTTC	CASRSQVSFSYEQYF
TRBJ1-2	TRBD1	TRBV28	few	TGTGCCAGCAACGTGGAGGGGACAGCTAACTATGGCTACACCTTC	CASNVEGTANYGYTF
TRBJ2-3	-	TRBV7-2	-	TGTGCCAGCAGACCTTCTGTAGCTAGCACAGATACGCAGTATTTT	CASRPSVASTDTQYF
TRBJ2-7	-	TRBV20-1	few	TGCAGTGCTAGATCGGTCCTTCACGAGCAGTACTTC	CSARSVLHEQYF
TRBJ2-7	-	TRBV6-1	-	TGTGCCAGCACGCCAGACCCCTACTACGAGCAGTACTTC	CASTPDPYYEQYF
TRBJ2-1	-	TRBV10-3	many	TGTGCCATCAGTGTGGGTAATGAGCAGTTCTTC	CAISVGNEQFF
TRBJ2-7	-	TRBV28	many	TGTGCCAGCAGCCCCGATTACGAGCAGTACTTC	CASSPDYEQYF
TRBJ2-1	TRBD2	TRBV20-1	-	TGCAGTGCTGGAGGGACTAGCGGTCACAATGAGCAGTTCTTC	CSAGGTSGHNEQFF
TRBJ2-1	-	TRBV24-1	few	TGTGCCACCTCGCGAGGGGCAAACGGATGGAATGAGCAGTTCTTC	CATSRGANGWNEQFF
TRBJ1-5	TRBD1	TRBV27	-	TGTGCCAGCAGTCCGAAGACAGGGGGCAATCAGCCCCAGCATTTT	CASSPKTGGNQPQHF
TRBJ1-5	-	TRBV7-2	many	TGTGCCAGCAGCCCAGATTCCGGGACACCCTATCAGCCCCAGCATTTT	CASSPDSGTPYQPQHF
TRBJ1-6	-	TRBV7-2	many	TGTGCCAGCAGCTTAGCGTTAAACTCACCCCTCCACTTT	CASSLALNSPLHF
TRBJ2-5	-	TRBV20-1	-	TGCAGTGCCGTTCTCGAGCAAGAGACCCAGTACTTC	CSAVLEQETQYF
TRBJ2-3	-	TRBV20-1	-	TGCAGTGCTCCGGACCCACTACAACACACAGATACGCAGTATTTT	CSAPDPLQHTDTQYF
TRBJ1-1	-	TRBV6-2/TRBV6-3	-	TGTGCCAGCAGTTATGATGTAGGGGCGGCTGAAGCTTTCTTT	CASSYDVGAAEAFF
TRBJ1-4	-	TRBV9	-	TGTGCCAGCAGCGTAGCTGATTTTAGTTCCGAAAAACTGTTTTTT	CASSVADFSSEKLFF
TRBJ1-1	-	TRBV7-9	many	TGTGCCAGCAGCTACGGGGCGAACACTGAAGCTTTCTTT	CASSYGANTEAFF
TRBJ2-7	TRBD1	TRBV10-3	-	TGTGCCATCAGTGCCCCGGGACAGGCCCACGAGCAGTACTTC	CAISAPGQAHEQYF
TRBJ1-3	TRBD1	TRBV10-3	many	TGTGCCATCAGCCCGGGACAGGGAAACACCATATATTTT	CAISPGQGNTIYF
TRBJ2-7	TRBD1	TRBV7-9	many	TGTGCCAGCAGGGGACAGAGCTACGAGCAGTACTTC	CASRGQSYEQYF
TRBJ2-7	TRBD2	TRBV20-1	-	TGCAGTGCTCGCCGTTTCGGTGCGGGAGGGCGATATGAGCAGTACTTC	CSARRFGAGGRYEQYF
TRBJ1-2	-	TRBV5-1	-	TGCGCCAGCAGCTCTACAGAGATTAACTATGGCTACACCTTC	CASSSTEINYGYTF
TRBJ1-2	-	TRBV12-3/TRBV12-4	few	TGTGCCAGCAGTTTGAGAGGGGATGGCTACACCTTC	CASSLRGDGYTF
TRBJ2-1	-	TRBV6-4	few	TGTGCCAGCAGCCCCGGAGGGGGCGCGGTGGATGAGCAGTTCTTC	CASSPGGGAVDEQFF
TRBJ2-3	TRBD2	TRBV4-3	many	TGCGCCAGCAGCCAGGGTAGCGGGAGCGCAGATACGCAGTATTTT	CASSQGSGSADTQYF
TRBJ2-1	TRBD2	TRBV28	many	TGTGCCAGCAGTGAGACTAGCGGGAGCCCCACCTACAATGAGCAGTTCTTC	CASSETSGSPTYNEQFF
TRBJ2-1	TRBD2	TRBV20-1	many	TGCAGTGCTAGTCCTAGCGGGAGTGTCAATGAGCAGTTCTTC	CSASPSGSVNEQFF
TRBJ2-1	-	TRBV4-1	few	TGCGCCAGCAGCCAAGACGGATCCTACAATGAGCAGTTCTTC	CASSQDGSYNEQFF
TRBJ2-2	TRBD2	TRBV7-3	many	TGTGCCAGCAGCTTAATTCCAGGACTAGCGAACACCGGGGAGCTGTTTTTT	CASSLIPGLANTGELFF
TRBJ2-3	TRBD2	TRBV7-2	many	TGTGCCAGCAGCTCGGGACTAGCGGGAGTGGAGAGTACGCAGTATTTT	CASSSGLAGVESTQYF
TRBJ2-7	TRBD2	TRBV30	-	TGTGCCTGGAGTGTACCCGGGACTAGCGGTTCCTACGAGCAGTACTTC	CAWSVPGTSGSYEQYF
TRBJ2-7	-	TRBV7-9	few	TGTGCCAGCAGCAGGTCCGGGGCCCACGAGCAGTACTTC	CASSRSGAHEQYF
TRBJ2-1	-	TRBV7-6	few	TGTGCCAGCAGCTTAGAGGGTTCTGAGCAGTTCTTC	CASSLEGSEQFF
TRBJ2-2	-	TRBV4-3	many	TGCGCCAGCAGCCAAGAACTCCATCTAGCGCCCACCGGGGAGCTGTTTTTT	CASSQELHLAPTGELFF
TRBJ1-2	-	TRBV27	-	TGTGCCAGCAGTTTATCCAGGGGTCTTAAAAACTATGGCTACACCTTC	CASSLSRGLKNYGYTF